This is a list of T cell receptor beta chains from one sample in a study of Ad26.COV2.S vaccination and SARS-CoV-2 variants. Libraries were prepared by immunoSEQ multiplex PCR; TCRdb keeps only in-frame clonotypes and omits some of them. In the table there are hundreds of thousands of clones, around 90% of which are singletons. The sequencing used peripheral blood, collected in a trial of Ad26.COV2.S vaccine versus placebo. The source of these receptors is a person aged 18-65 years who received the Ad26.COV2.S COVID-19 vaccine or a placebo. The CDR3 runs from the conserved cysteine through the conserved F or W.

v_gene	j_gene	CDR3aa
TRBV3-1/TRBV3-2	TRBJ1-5	CASSQANGGQPQHF
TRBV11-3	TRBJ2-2	CASSPDRNTGELFF
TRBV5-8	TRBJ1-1	CASSMGRTEAFF
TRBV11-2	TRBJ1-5	CASSRDSFSNQPQHF
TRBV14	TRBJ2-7	CASSETGVGSYEQYF
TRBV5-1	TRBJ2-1	CASSSEWGLVHNEQFF
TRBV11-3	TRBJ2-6	CASSLDGSGANVLTF
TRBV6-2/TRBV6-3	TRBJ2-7	CASSWTAGDTYEQYF
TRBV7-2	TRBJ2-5	CASSPQETQYF
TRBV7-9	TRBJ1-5	CASSLFTGTHSNQPQHF
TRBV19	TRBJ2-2	CASSFHAPNTGELFF
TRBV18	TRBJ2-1	CASSPNGTRAYNEQFF
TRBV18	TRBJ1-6	CASSPADDSPLHF
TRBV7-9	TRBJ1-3	CASSRPGSGNTIYF
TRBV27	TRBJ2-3	CASSLRQGTDTQYF
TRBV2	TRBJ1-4	CASRRGLTNEKLFF
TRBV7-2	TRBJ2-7	CASSLDRTLGEQYF
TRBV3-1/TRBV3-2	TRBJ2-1	CASSQDSLQTYNEQFF
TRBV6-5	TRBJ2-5	CASSATGRETQYF
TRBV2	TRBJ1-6	CASSVAGGISPLHF
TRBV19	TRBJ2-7	CASSLEGGRLPYEQYF
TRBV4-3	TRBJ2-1	CASSLPPGRQFF
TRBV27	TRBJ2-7	CASSLSLGYEQYF
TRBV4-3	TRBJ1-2	CASSQGRDRAYGYTF
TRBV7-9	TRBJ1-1	CASSPFRQGVSVNTEAFF
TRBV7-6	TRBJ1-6	CASSPHQGSNNSPLHF
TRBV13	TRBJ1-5	CASSFGGTGGNQPQHF
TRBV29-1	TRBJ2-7	CSVGQGATYEQYF
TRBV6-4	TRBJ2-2	CTSSAGDTGELFF
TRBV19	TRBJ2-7	CASSIQGGYEQYF